The 15 T cell receptor beta chains presented below share a single source sample, sequenced in a study of early T cells in non-severe SARS-CoV-2 infection. TCRdb reprocessed the 5' RACE reads via MiXCR and lists one record per CDR3 protein. In the table there are 35,000 to 40,000 distinct CDR3 sequences, roughly 4% of which are singletons. Sequencing input: whole blood. The receptors were gathered from an adult who was a healthcare worker with PCR-confirmed SARS-CoV-2 infection or an uninfected control (not recorded which).

This clonotype was recorded at least ten times. V usage is TRBV7-6 and J usage is TRBJ2-1, with a tentative D call TRBD1 (6 bases). The germline V gene has CDR1 SGHVS and CDR2 FNYEAQ. This CDR3 contains 15 residues. V gave up 1 base and J gave up 3 bases, with 10 bases separating them. CDR3 sequence reads: CASSLDQGFYNEQFF. CDR3 coding DNA: TGTGCCAGCAGCTTAGACCAGGGGTTCTACAATGAGCAGTTCTTC.

The sample holds many counts of this clonotype. CDR3: CASSLMRPGFDTQYF. In nucleotides, the CDR3 is TGTGCCAGCAGCTTGATGAGACCTGGTTTCGATACGCAGTATTTT. The J gene is TRBJ2-3, the V gene TRBV5-6; no clear D gene. The CDR3 has 15 residues. Per germline, CDR1 SGHDT and CDR2 YYEEEE. V was shortened by 1 base and J by 6 bases, with 15 bases between the two germline ends. The variable domain in full, completed from reference TRBV5-6 and TRBJ2-3, reads DAGVTQSPTHLIKTRGQQVTLRCSPKSGHDTVSWYQQALGQGPQFIFQYYEEEERQRGNFPDRFSGHQFPNYSSELNVNALLLGDSALYLCASSLMRPGFDTQYFGPGTRLTVL.

This clonotype showed up many times. The rearrangement links TRBV7-2 to TRBJ1-3; D is ambiguous. The V end was cut by 2 bases, the J end by 2 bases, with 10 bases between. Germline CDR1 is SGHTA and CDR2 is FQGNSA. The CDR3 loop spans 15 amino acids. The CDR3 region is CASSLLSGTGNTIYF. As DNA, the CDR3 is TGTGCCAGCAGCTTATTGTCGGGAACTGGAAACACCATATATTTT.

This clonotype was detected only a few times. V gene TRBV4-1 combines with J gene TRBJ1-1; the match to TRBD1 covers 7 bases. Germline trimming cut 0 bases from V and 5 bases from J; bases unmatched to any gene: 6. Germline-derived CDR1 and CDR2 are MGHRA and YSYEKL. This CDR3 is 15 amino acids long. This CDR3 reads CASSQDSGGGTEAFF. The DNA of the CDR3 is TGCGCCAGCAGCCAAGATTCAGGGGGAGGGACTGAAGCTTTCTTT.

As for this clonotype: At one end the junction does not follow the germline gene, possibly because of a read error. This sequence joins TRBV2 and TRBJ2-1; D uncertain. The CDR3 length is 17 residues. Germline CDR1 is SNHLY and CDR2 is FYNNEI. CDR3 residues: CASSGPPSLEVYNEQFF. The CDR3 DNA is TGTGCTAGCAGTGGTCCCCCTTCCCTCGAGGTCTACAATGAGCAGTTCTTC.

This clonotype occurred many times. The CDR3 region has the DNA TGTGCCATCAGTGATCGGGGTGAGCAGTACTTC. Translating gives CAISDRGEQYF. The rearrangement uses TRBV10-3 and TRBJ2-7; D might be TRBD2 (5 bases). V lost 3 bases and J 7 bases, leaving 7 bases between the germline ends. The CDR3 covers 11 residues. From germline, CDR1 is ENHRY and CDR2 SYGVKD.

This chain links TRBV2 with TRBJ2-3; TRBD2 aligns across 12 bases. The CDR3 contains 16 residues. Trimming cost V 7 bases and J 5 bases; bases outside gene matches: 10. The germline V gene encodes CDR1 SNHLY and CDR2 FYNNEI. CDR3 amino acids: CASISSGTSGQDTQYF. CDR3 DNA: TGTGCCAGCATATCAAGTGGGACTAGCGGGCAAGATACGCAGTATTTT.

The table lists this clonotype with many counts. V and J are TRBV29-1 and TRBJ1-1, with TRBD1 matching 8 bases. Per the germline V gene, CDR1 is SQVTM and CDR2 is ANQGSEA. The CDR3 extends over 16 amino acids. V lost 6 bases and J lost 0; bases outside the gene matches: 12. The CDR3 is CSVLGTGMGVNTEAFF. In DNA form, the CDR3 reads TGCAGCGTCCTCGGGACAGGTATGGGAGTGAACACTGAAGCTTTCTTT.

This clonotype was counted many times. The genes are TRBV6-2 or TRBV6-3 and TRBJ2-1, with TRBD2 matching over 11 bases. Germline-derived CDR1 and CDR2 are MNHEY and SVGEGT. The length of the CDR3 is 16 residues. J lost 5 bases, V lost 5 bases, and 8 bases had no gene match. The CDR3 is CASSPLAGGPHNEQFF. Written as DNA, the CDR3 is TGTGCCAGCAGTCCCCTAGCGGGAGGCCCTCACAATGAGCAGTTCTTC.

This clonotype was picked up many times. The rearrangement uses TRBV7-9 and TRBJ2-5; D unresolved. The germline V gene has CDR1 SEHNR and CDR2 FQNEAQ (reference sequence). CDR3 length equals 14 residues. With 2 bases removed from V and 0 bases from J, the gap between germline ends came to 7 bases. The CDR3 loop reads CASSLWTDQETQYF. The DNA for the CDR3 is TGTGCCAGCAGCTTATGGACGGACCAAGAGACCCAGTACTTC.

This clonotype was observed at least ten times. The chain recombines TRBV27 with TRBJ2-7; D gene ambiguous. V lost 10 bases to trimming and J lost 3 bases, with 13 bases between them. CDR3 length equals 12 residues. Per germline, CDR1 MNHEY and CDR2 SMNVEV (reference sequence). Written as DNA, the CDR3 is TGTGCCACCGGACCACCCTTCTACGAGCAGTACTTC. Translation gives CATGPPFYEQYF.

This clonotype was detected many times. The J gene is TRBJ1-2, the V gene TRBV4-3, with D hard to call. The CDR3 extends over 14 amino acids. Germline V CDR1 and CDR2: LGHNA, YSLEER. V was clipped by 3 bases and J by 2 bases, with 10 bases between them. This CDR3 reads CASSHGLSNYGYTF. DNA of the CDR3: TGCGCCAGCAGCCACGGCCTAAGCAACTATGGCTACACCTTC.

The table lists this clonotype with many counts. The CDR3 here is CSAREVQGYSYEQYV. The CDR3 DNA reads as TGCAGTGCTAGAGAGGTACAGGGTTACTCCTACGAGCAGTACGTC. V usage is TRBV20-1 and J usage is TRBJ2-7; perhaps TRBD1 as D (6 bases). This CDR3 has 15 residues. CDR1 and CDR2 (germline): DFQATT, SNEGSKA (reference sequence). Trimming took off 0 bases at V and 0 bases at J, with 12 bases between the two ends.

This clonotype was observed a handful of times. The CDR3 here is CASSRDSGPPGEQFF. As DNA, the CDR3 is TGTGCCAGCAGCCGGGACTCGGGGCCTCCGGGAGAGCAGTTCTTC. This chain links TRBV6-2 or TRBV6-3 with TRBJ2-1, with D perhaps matching TRBD2 (6 bases). Trimming pared 6 bases from V and 10 bases from J, leaving 22 bases between. CDR1 is MNHEY and CDR2 is SVGEGT in the germline V gene. The CDR3 covers 15 residues.

The table lists this clonotype with many counts. The V call is TRBV5-1, the J call TRBJ1-1, with TRBD1 matching 7 bases. Germline loops: CDR1 SGHRS, CDR2 YFSETQ. The CDR3 length is 17 residues. The V segment lost 4 bases and the J segment 1 base; nucleotides outside the gene matches: 13. The CDR3 protein is CASSLGYVRDRNTEAFF. In nucleotides, the CDR3 is TGCGCCAGCAGCCTTGGATACGTACGGGACAGGAACACTGAAGCTTTCTTT.